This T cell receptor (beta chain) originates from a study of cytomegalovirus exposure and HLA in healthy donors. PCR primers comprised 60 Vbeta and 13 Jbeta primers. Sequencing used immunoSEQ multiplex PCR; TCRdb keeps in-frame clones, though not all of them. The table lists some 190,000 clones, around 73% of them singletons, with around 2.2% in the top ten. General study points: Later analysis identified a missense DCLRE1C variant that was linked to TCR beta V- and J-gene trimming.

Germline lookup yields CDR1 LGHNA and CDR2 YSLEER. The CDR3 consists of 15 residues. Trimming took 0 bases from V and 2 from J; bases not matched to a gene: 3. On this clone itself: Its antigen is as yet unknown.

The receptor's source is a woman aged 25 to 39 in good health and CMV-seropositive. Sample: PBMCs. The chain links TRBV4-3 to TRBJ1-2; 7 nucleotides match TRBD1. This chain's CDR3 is CASSQDPGGNYGYTF. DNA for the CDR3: TGCGCCAGCAGCCAAGATCCAGGGGGAAACTATGGCTACACCTTC.